Shown below are 19 T cell receptor beta chains from a single sample sequenced in a study of early T cells in non-severe SARS-CoV-2 infection. In TCRdb, the 5' RACE reads were re-called with MiXCR into one record per CDR3 protein. The data contain fewer than 120,000 distinct CDR3 sequences, roughly an eighth of them singletons. Sequenced material: whole blood, taken at baseline. These receptors originate from an adult who was a healthcare worker with PCR-confirmed SARS-CoV-2 infection or an uninfected control (not recorded which).

This clonotype appeared a few times. This rearrangement joins TRBV2 to TRBJ1-1, with a possible D match to TRBD1 (5 bases). V dropped 10 bases and J dropped 5 bases, with 17 bases sitting between them. This CDR3 is 13 amino acids long. The germline gives CDR1 SNHLY, CDR2 FYNNEI. CDR3 DNA: TGTGCCACCACGGGGCAGCGTTTAACTGAAGCTTTCTTT. It translates to CATTGQRLTEAFF.

This chain connects TRBV6-6 to TRBJ2-1; 9 bases fit TRBD2. This CDR3 is built from 17 residues. Germline V gene sequence: CDR1 MNHNY, CDR2 SVGAGI (reference sequence). J lost 0 bases, V lost 0 bases, and 3 bases had no gene match. DNA for the CDR3: TGTGCCAGCAGTTACTCGGGCGGGGGGGCCTCCTACAATGAGCAGTTCTTC. Protein sequence: CASSYSGGGASYNEQFF.

For this clonotype: This clone may be a read error of a much larger clone one base away. This sequence joins TRBV2 and TRBJ1-5; D ambiguous. With 6 bases removed from V and 3 bases from J, the gap between germline ends came to 15 bases. CDR3 length: 15 amino acids. CDR1 is SNHLY and CDR2 is FYNNEI in the germline V gene. The CDR3 is CASSLSSGANQPQHF. CDR3 in DNA: TGTGCCAGCAGCCTCAGTAGTGGCGCCAATCAGCCCCAGCATTTT.

In its sample, this clonotype was seen a few times. The chain has TRBV12-3 or TRBV12-4 and TRBJ1-1; 8 positions match TRBD1. V lost 6 bases and J lost 4; bases outside the gene matches: 7. The CDR3 consists of 14 residues. The chain's CDR3 is CASSPGQGFTEAFF. The CDR3 nucleotides are TGTGCCAGCAGCCCCGGACAGGGTTTCACTGAAGCTTTCTTT.

This clonotype was found a few times. The V call is TRBV13, the J call TRBJ1-1; 7 bases agree with TRBD1. V was pared by 4 bases and J by 8 bases, with 4 bases of the junction left unmatched. Per the germline V gene, CDR1 is PRHDT and CDR2 is FYEKMQ (reference sequence). This CDR3 spans 12 amino acids. The CDR3 DNA follows: TGTGCCAGCAGCTGGGACAGCCGAGAAGCTTTCTTT. Its protein product is CASSWDSREAFF.

A few counts support this clonotype. The chain links TRBV6-5 to TRBJ1-2; D remains unclear. The CDR3 has 15 amino acids. Germline V gene sequence: CDR1 MNHEY, CDR2 SVGAGI. V gave up 0 bases and J gave up 3 bases, with 11 bases separating them. In DNA, the CDR3 is TGTGCCAGCAGTTACTCGATTAACGCCGACTATGGCTACACCTTC. As protein: CASSYSINADYGYTF.

The rearrangement joins TRBV7-9 to TRBJ1-1; D uncertain. V lost 0 bases, J lost 2 bases, and 13 bases lay in between. Germline assignment: CDR1 SEHNR and CDR2 FQNEAQ (reference sequence). CDR3 length: 16 amino acids. CDR3 sequence (DNA): TGTGCCAGCAGCTTAGCGGTCCATGCGGAAAACACTGAAGCTTTCTTT. Translating gives CASSLAVHAENTEAFF.

The chain links TRBV2 to TRBJ2-1; perhaps D is TRBD1 or TRBD2 (5 bases each). V was clipped by 2 bases and J by 13 bases, with 9 bases between them. Germline CDR1 and CDR2: SNHLY and FYNNEI. The length of the CDR3 is 11 residues. The CDR3, as DNA: TGTGCCAGCAGTGAAATGGGGGAACAGTTCTTC. Its protein product is CASSEMGEQFF.

There are a few counts of this clonotype. V and J are TRBV10-2 and TRBJ1-1; D is unresolved. CDR3 length equals 12 residues. V lost 1 base and J 3 bases, leaving 3 bases between the germline ends. Looked up from germline, CDR1 is WSHSY and CDR2 is SAAADI. This chain's CDR3 is CASSELDTEAFF. The CDR3 coding sequence is TGCGCCAGCAGTGAGTTGGACACTGAAGCTTTCTTT.

A few counts support this clonotype. V is TRBV9 and J is TRBJ2-7; 10 positions agree with TRBD2. The V and J ends lost 4 bases and 0 bases, in that order; junction bases with no gene match: 7. From germline, CDR1 is SGDLS and CDR2 YYNGEE. The CDR3 length is 16 residues. Here the CDR3 DNA reads TGTGCCAGCAGCCGGACTAGCGGACAGAGCTCCTACGAGCAGTACTTC. This gives the protein CASSRTSGQSSYEQYF.

Concerning this clonotype itself: A much larger clone differs by one base, so this may be a read error. This rearrangement joins TRBV5-1 to TRBJ1-1; perhaps TRBD1 as D (5 bases). The CDR3 consists of 14 residues. CDR1 is SGHRS and CDR2 is YFSETQ in the germline V gene. The V end lost 0 bases, the J end lost 6 bases, and 12 bases lay between the germline ends. CDR3: CASSLEAGSSEAFF. The CDR3 bases are TGCGCCAGCAGCTTGGAAGCAGGGAGCTCTGAAGCTTTCTTT. Combining the CDR3 with reference TRBV5-1 and TRBJ1-1 gives the whole variable domain KAGVTQTPRYLIKTRGQQVTLSCSPISGHRSVSWYQQTPGQGLQFLFEYFSETQRNKGNFPGRFSGRQFSNSRSEMNVSTLELGDSALYLCASSLEAGSSEAFFGQGTRLTVV.

This clonotype was picked up many times. The chain recombines TRBV6-1 with TRBJ2-7; 11 bases map to TRBD1. The CDR3 spans 15 residues. V gave up 4 bases and J gave up 4 bases; unmatched junction bases: 6. Germline CDR1 and CDR2: MNHNS and SASEGT. CDR3 nucleotide sequence: TGTGCCAGCAGTGCATGGACAGGGGGCGCTTACGAGCAGTACTTC. It translates to CASSAWTGGAYEQYF.

This clonotype came up many times. The chain joins TRBV27 to TRBJ1-2; TRBD1 agrees at 9 bases. Germline V gene sequence: CDR1 MNHEY, CDR2 SMNVEV (reference sequence). CDR3 length: 13 residues. Losses at the gene ends were 2 bases for V and 12 bases for J; bases not matched to a gene: 7. DNA of the CDR3: TGTGCCAGCAGTTTAGGGACAGGGACATACCACACCTTC. It yields the protein CASSLGTGTYHTF.

The chain joins TRBV19 to TRBJ2-7, with TRBD1 matching over 7 bases. The length of the CDR3 is 15 residues. Trimming removed 9 bases from V and 6 bases from J; junction bases left unmatched: 17. The germline CDR1 and CDR2 sequences are LNHDA and SQIVND (reference sequence). The DNA for the CDR3 is TGTGCCAGCGCCCCTTGGACAGGAGGACTCGGCGAGCAGTACTTC. Its translation is CASAPWTGGLGEQYF.

This clonotype was seen many times. The chain uses TRBV18 and TRBJ1-5, with D possibly TRBD1 on 5 matching bases. The CDR3 length is 15 residues. V shed 3 bases and J shed 0 bases, with 9 bases lying between them. Germline V gene sequence: CDR1 KGHSH, CDR2 LQKENI. For the CDR3, the DNA is TGTGCCAGCTCACCGGTAGGGGATAGCAATCAGCCCCAGCATTTT. It yields the protein CASSPVGDSNQPQHF. The whole variable domain, remainder taken from reference TRBV18 and TRBJ1-5, is NAGVMQNPRHLVRRRGQEARLRCSPMKGHSHVYWYRQLPEEGLKFMVYLQKENIIDESGMPKERFSAEFPKEGPSILRIQQVVRGDSAAYFCASSPVGDSNQPQHFGDGTRLSIL.

This clonotype occurred a few times. The junction departs from germline at one end; a sequencing error may be responsible. The chain links TRBV12-3 or TRBV12-4 to TRBJ2-7, with a weak D call TRBD2 (6 bases). This CDR3 region has 13 residues. The CDR3 coding sequence is TGTGCCAGCAGCCTAACTAGCTCCCACGAGCAGTACTTC. Its translation: CASSLTSSHEQYF.

This clonotype was seen ten or more times. The genes are TRBV11-1 and TRBJ2-5; the D call may be TRBD1 or TRBD2 (6 bases each). CDR1 is SGHAT and CDR2 is FQDESV in the germline V gene (reference sequence). The CDR3 is made up of 12 amino acids. V shed 5 bases and J shed 5 bases, with 9 bases lying between them. The CDR3 nucleotides are TGTGCCAGCAGCAGGGGGGAGGAGACCCAGTACTTC. Translated, it gives CASSRGEETQYF. Complete variable domain (other parts from reference TRBV11-1 and TRBJ2-5): EAEVAQSPRYKITEKSQAVAFWCDPISGHATLYWYRQILGQGPELLVQFQDESVVDDSQLPKDRFSAERLKGVDSTLKIQPAELGDSAMYLCASSRGEETQYFGPGTRLLVL.

This clonotype was recorded many times. V and J are TRBV29-1 and TRBJ1-2; weak D call: TRBD1 (5 bases). CDR3 length: 12 residues. Germline V gene data show CDR1 as SQVTM and CDR2 as ANQGSEA. V was clipped by 4 bases and J by 1 base, with 7 bases between them. The CDR3 DNA reads as TGCAGCGTTGTGAGGGGTAACTATGGCTACACCTTC. As protein: CSVVRGNYGYTF.

V is TRBV21-1 and J is TRBJ2-5; the table's TRBD1 call for D was not verified on the DNA. TRBV21-1 is tagged as a pseudogene. CDR3 length equals 14 residues. The CDR3 nucleotides are TGTGCCAACCAGGACAGGGGACGAAAAGAGACCCAGTACTTC. Encoded protein: CANQDRGRKETQYF.